The 11 T cell receptor beta chains in this list originate from one sample, sequenced in a study of naive and memory T cell subsets (dated by TCRdb to about 2017). Libraries were built with UMI-ligation and nested PCR. Instrument used: Illumina MiSeq. The ligated cDNA was amplified in four rounds of PCR with nested alpha and beta constant region primers together with the SP2 primer. TCRdb itself trimmed the public reads at Q25 with fastp, ran MiXCR and retained productive beta chains. Rows with one shared CDR3 protein collapse into an entry with the most common genes and DNA. The sample yields over 20,000 distinct CDR3 sequences; 5.2% were counted once. Approximately 7.4% of the sample lies in the top ten. Using 3' ligation of a UMI-containing oligonucleotide to TCR cDNA, the study laid out a robust and sensitive protocol to amplify, sequence and analyze TCRs. Source material: blood. The origin of the receptors is an adult in good health.

In its sample, this clonotype is medium-sized (0.01 to 0.1%). This chain uses TRBV6-5 with TRBJ1-1, with D possibly being TRBD1 (6 bases). Trimming removed 5 bases at V and 5 bases at J, with 12 bases between. Germline loops: CDR1 MNHEY, CDR2 SVGAGI. The CDR3 totals 13 residues. The CDR3 DNA is TGTGCCAGCAGTCCACAGGGTGCAACTGAAGCTTTCTTT. It is translated as CASSPQGATEAFF.

This clonotype has at least ten counts. The rearrangement uses TRBV29-1 and TRBJ1-1; a weak D match, TRBD1 (5 bases). V lost 1 base and J lost 4, with 16 bases in between. The germline CDR1 and CDR2 sequences are SQVTM and ANQGSEA. The CDR3 is 15 residues long. CDR3 loop: CSVEAGGGGGTEAFF. The CDR3 DNA sequence: TGCAGCGTTGAAGCTGGGGGAGGCGGCGGCACTGAAGCTTTCTTT.

This clonotype was found many times. The chain couples TRBV6-2 or TRBV6-3 to TRBJ1-2; a weak D match, TRBD1 (6 bases). The CDR3 is made up of 14 amino acids. The germline V and J ends were trimmed by 4 bases and 4 bases, with 13 bases remaining between them. CDR1 and CDR2 (germline): MNHEY, SVGEGT. CDR3 coding DNA: TGTGCCAGCAGTTCCGTAACAGGGTTCTATGGCTACACCTTC. It translates to CASSSVTGFYGYTF.

This clonotype was detected many times. V usage is TRBV24-1 and J usage is TRBJ1-5; tentatively, D is TRBD1 (6 bases). The CDR3 totals 18 residues. V lost 5 bases and J 0 bases, leaving 19 bases between the germline ends. Germline-derived CDR1 and CDR2 are KGHDR and SFDVKD. CDR3 sequence: CATSASRTVKNSNQPQHF. The CDR3 nucleotides read TGTGCCACCAGTGCATCCAGGACAGTCAAGAATAGCAATCAGCCCCAGCATTTT.

This clonotype was detected ten times or more. V gene TRBV29-1 combines with J gene TRBJ1-1; TRBD1 agrees at 7 bases. This CDR3 has 15 amino acids. V lost 8 bases, J lost 8 bases, and 20 bases stayed unmatched. CDR1 is SQVTM, CDR2 ANQGSEA, per germline. The CDR3 sequence: CSTHRDRITASEAFF. The CDR3 DNA follows: TGCAGCACCCACCGGGACAGAATTACTGCGTCCGAAGCTTTCTTT.

Ten or more counts support this clonotype. The V gene is TRBV9, the J gene TRBJ2-7; unclear D gene. Germline-derived CDR1 and CDR2 are SGDLS and YYNGEE. The CDR3 contains 13 residues. V dropped 0 bases and J dropped 4 bases, with 8 bases sitting between them. The CDR3 loop is CASSVENGYEQYF. CDR3 DNA: TGTGCCAGCAGCGTAGAAAACGGGTACGAGCAGTACTTC.

This clonotype was observed a handful of times. The J gene is TRBJ2-5, the V gene TRBV6-5, with D hard to call. CDR1 is MNHEY, CDR2 SVGAGI, per germline. The CDR3 length is 15 residues. Trimming took 6 bases from V and 5 from J, leaving 19 bases between them. Here the CDR3 DNA reads TGTGCCAGCAGCCCAGCCGAAGGACGTCTGGAGACCCAGTACTTC. Translated: CASSPAEGRLETQYF.

In its sample, this clonotype was seen many times. The rearrangement joins TRBV5-1 to TRBJ2-5; D not resolved. CDR3 length: 13 amino acids. Germline CDR1 SGHRS, CDR2 YFSETQ. With 1 base removed from V and 3 bases from J, the gap between germline ends came to 7 bases. The CDR3 DNA reads TGCGCCAGCAGCTTGCAGACCGAAGAGACCCAGTACTTC. It yields the protein CASSLQTEETQYF.

This chain joins TRBV28 and TRBJ2-6; D may be TRBD1 (9 bases). Germline V gene sequence: CDR1 MDHEN, CDR2 SYDVKM. The germline V and J ends were trimmed by 6 bases and 3 bases, with 21 bases remaining between them. There are 18 residues in the CDR3. The CDR3 is CASSRGTGTSLGANVLTF. CDR3 sequence (DNA): TGTGCCAGCAGCCGTGGGACAGGGACTAGTCTTGGGGCCAACGTCCTGACTTTC. Drawing the rest from reference TRBV28 and TRBJ2-6, the complete variable domain is DVKVTQSSRYLVKRTGEKVFLECVQDMDHENMFWYRQDPGLGLRLIYFSYDVKMKEKGDIPEGYSVSREKKERFSLILESASTNQTSMYLCASSRGTGTSLGANVLTFGAGSRLTVL.

This clonotype counts as medium-sized. The rearrangement joins TRBV21-1 to TRBJ2-7; no DNA check was done on the table's D call, TRBD1. TRBV21-1 is a known pseudogene. The CDR3 covers 15 residues. The CDR3 loop reads CASTPNGGPSYEQYF. Here the CDR3 DNA reads TGTGCCAGCACCCCGAACGGGGGTCCCTCCTACGAGCAGTACTTC.

The chain links TRBV7-2 to TRBJ2-1; unclear D gene. This CDR3 is built from 14 residues. Per the germline V gene, CDR1 is SGHTA and CDR2 is FQGNSA. V was cut by 5 bases and J by 9 bases, with 17 bases left in between. As DNA, the CDR3 is TGTGCCAGCAGCACAAGGGCAAACTACTTTGAGCAGTTCTTC. Protein sequence: CASSTRANYFEQFF.